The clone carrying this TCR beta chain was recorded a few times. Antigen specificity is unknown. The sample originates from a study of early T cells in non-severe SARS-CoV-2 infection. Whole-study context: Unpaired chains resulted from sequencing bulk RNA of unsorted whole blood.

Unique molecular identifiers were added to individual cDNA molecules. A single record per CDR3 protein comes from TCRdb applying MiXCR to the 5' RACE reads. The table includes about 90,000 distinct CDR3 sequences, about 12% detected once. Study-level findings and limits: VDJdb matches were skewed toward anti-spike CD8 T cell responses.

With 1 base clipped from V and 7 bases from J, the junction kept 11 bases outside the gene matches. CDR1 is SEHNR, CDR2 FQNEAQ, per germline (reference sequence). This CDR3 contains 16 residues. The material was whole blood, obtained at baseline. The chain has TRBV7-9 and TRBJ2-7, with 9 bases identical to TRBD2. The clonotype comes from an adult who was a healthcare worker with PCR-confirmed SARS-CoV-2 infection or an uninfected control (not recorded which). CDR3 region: CASSLVSAGGPGEQYF. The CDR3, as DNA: TGTGCCAGCAGCTTAGTCTCCGCGGGAGGGCCGGGGGAGCAGTACTTC.